Listed here is a single T cell receptor (beta chain). This clone's antigen is unknown. No quality values exist for individual bases; no much larger clone is one base distant. Using the deep immunoSEQ assay, multiplex PCR amplified TCR CDR3 regions from genomic DNA. For each cell subset, the extracted genomic DNA was distributed evenly across all wells of several immunoSEQ 96-well plates, and each plate served as one replicate. For unsorted PBMC, approximately 300 ng of genomic DNA, equivalent to about 32,000 T cell genomes, went into each replicate PCR. Unsorted PBMC genomic DNA was sequenced across ten immunoSEQ deep assay plates. Purified libraries were quantified with a Qubit 3.0 fluorometer, sized on a Bioanalyzer 2100, and re-quantified with the KAPA Library Quantification kit. Every immunoSEQ 96-well plate was sequenced on a separate single-read 150-cycle Illumina NextSeq 550 flow cell. Processing in the source paper ran as follows. Because the immunoSEQ output included only junctional sequences and no quality scores, the filtering could not be the same as the filtering used for full-length reads. Sequences were annotated with PyIR, a Python wrapper for IgBLAST v1.9, and V/J genes and CDR3 were assigned using IMGT germline references. Reads were filtered out if the reads had weak V/J assignments (E-value above 1e-6), no CDR3, stop codons, out-of-frame junctions, or ambiguous translated residues. V3J clonotypes were defined by identical inferred V gene, J gene, and CDR3 amino acid sequence. Percentage overlap between repertoires was calculated by dividing the number of shared unique clonotypes by the size of the smaller repertoire. Repertoire richness was assessed with RTK rarefaction, the Chao1 estimator, and Recon v2.1 estimates of unobserved clonotypes. TCRdb took this table from immuneACCESS and kept in-frame rearrangements with V and J called. Such tables lack part of the clones; where checked against another copy, unresolved V genes explain under half of the gap, and the rest is unexplained. The V and J calls and clone size were taken over from that table, and D and trimming were inferred from the DNA. The sample yields about 460,000 clones; roughly three quarters were counted once. About 12% of the sample comes from the top ten.

CDR1 and CDR2, per the germline V gene, are SGHAT and FQNNGV. Between the V and J ends, shortened by 0 bases and 7 bases respectively, the junction contains 13 bases. The CDR3, from cysteine to phenylalanine, totals 15 residues. CDR3 DNA only is kept here, 45 bases in frame from base 1. Donors were healthy HIV-negative adults with no recently reported acute infections or vaccinations. Every donor was a Caucasian adult living in Nashville, Tennessee, USA. For unsorted samples, about 90 million PBMCs were counted and genomic DNA was extracted with the QIAamp DNA Blood Mini kit. Blood was obtained by leukapheresis, after which PBMCs were separated by Ficoll-Histopaque density gradient centrifugation and cryopreserved in liquid nitrogen vapor phase. This sample is part of a study of shared clonotypes between healthy human individuals (TCRdb year 2020). About the study as a whole: A couple of women and three men aged 18 to 49 years were included in the cohort. Libraries were prepared and TCR repertoires were sequenced by different laboratories using diverse techniques, in order to increase sequencing depth and limit assay-specific biases. Each donor's leukapheresis produced roughly between roughly 0.9 and 8.9 billion PBMCs. To estimate repertoire size and how much clonotype sharing occurs between individuals, the study deeply sequenced the blood TCR repertoires of five healthy adults. General findings and caveats noted by the study authors: Sampling was limited to blood, and TCR repertoires in tissue likely differ from TCR repertoires in blood. Based on pairwise subsampling, the degree of clonotype sharing among donors was expected to be affected by sequencing depth. The genetic and exposure-history diversity represented was limited by the small number of donors.

The sequence is built from TRBV11-2 and TRBJ2-4; a weak D assignment points to TRBD1 (5 bases agree). The sample taken for sequencing was PBMCs. This receptor was identified in a middle-aged woman in good health. Some clones in this sample may be carry-over from other donors' samples. The CDR3: CASSLDRPRVNIQYF. The bases read TGTGCCAGCAGCTTAGATAGGCCCAGGGTTAACATTCAGTACTTC.